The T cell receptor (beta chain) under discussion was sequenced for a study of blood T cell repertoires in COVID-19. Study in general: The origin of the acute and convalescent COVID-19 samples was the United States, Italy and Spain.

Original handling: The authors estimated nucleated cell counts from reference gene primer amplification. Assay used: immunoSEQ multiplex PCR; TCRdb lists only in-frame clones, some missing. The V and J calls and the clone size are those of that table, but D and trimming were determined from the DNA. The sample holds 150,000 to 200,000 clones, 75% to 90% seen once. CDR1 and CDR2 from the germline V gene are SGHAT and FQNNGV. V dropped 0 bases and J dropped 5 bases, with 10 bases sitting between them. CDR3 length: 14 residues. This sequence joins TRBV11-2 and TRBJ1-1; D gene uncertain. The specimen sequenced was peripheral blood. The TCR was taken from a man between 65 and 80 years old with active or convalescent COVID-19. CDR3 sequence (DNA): TGTGCCAGCAGCTTAGATCCCCACGGTACTGAAGCTTTCTTT. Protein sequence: CASSLDPHGTEAFF.